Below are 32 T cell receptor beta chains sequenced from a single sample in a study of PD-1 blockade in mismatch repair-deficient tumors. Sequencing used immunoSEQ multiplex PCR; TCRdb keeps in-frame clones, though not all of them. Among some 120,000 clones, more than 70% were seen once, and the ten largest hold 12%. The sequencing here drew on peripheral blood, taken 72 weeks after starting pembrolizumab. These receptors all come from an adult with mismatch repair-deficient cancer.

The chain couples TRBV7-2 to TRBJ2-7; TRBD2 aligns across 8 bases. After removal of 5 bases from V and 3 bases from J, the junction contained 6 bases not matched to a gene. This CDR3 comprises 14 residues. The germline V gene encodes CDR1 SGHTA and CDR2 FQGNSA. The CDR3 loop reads CASSPQSGSYEQYF. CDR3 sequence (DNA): TGTGCCAGCAGCCCTCAAAGCGGGAGCTACGAGCAGTACTTC.

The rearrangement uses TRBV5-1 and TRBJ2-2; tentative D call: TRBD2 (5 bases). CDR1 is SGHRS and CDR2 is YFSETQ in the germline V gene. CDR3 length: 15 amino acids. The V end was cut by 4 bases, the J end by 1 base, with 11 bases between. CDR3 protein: CASSLGSGNTGELFF. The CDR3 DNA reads TGCGCCAGCAGCCTGGGGAGTGGGAACACCGGGGAGCTGTTTTTT. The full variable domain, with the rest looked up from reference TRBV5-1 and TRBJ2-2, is KAGVTQTPRYLIKTRGQQVTLSCSPISGHRSVSWYQQTPGQGLQFLFEYFSETQRNKGNFPGRFSGRQFSNSRSEMNVSTLELGDSALYLCASSLGSGNTGELFFGEGSRLTVL.

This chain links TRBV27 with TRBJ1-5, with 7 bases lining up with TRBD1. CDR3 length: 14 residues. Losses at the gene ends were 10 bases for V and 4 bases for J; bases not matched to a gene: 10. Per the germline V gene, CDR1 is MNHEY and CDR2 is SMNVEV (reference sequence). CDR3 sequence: CATAQTGFNQPQHF. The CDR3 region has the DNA TGTGCCACCGCTCAGACAGGGTTTAATCAGCCCCAGCATTTT.

The CDR3 nucleotides read TGTGCCAGCAGTTTTTATGGGACAGGGTTAGGCTACACCTTC. It yields the protein CASSFYGTGLGYTF. The V call is TRBV27, the J call TRBJ1-2, with TRBD1 matching over 9 bases. The CDR3 spans 14 residues. With 3 bases clipped from V and 8 bases from J, the junction kept 7 bases outside the gene matches. The V gene's germline CDR1 is MNHEY and CDR2 SMNVEV (reference sequence).

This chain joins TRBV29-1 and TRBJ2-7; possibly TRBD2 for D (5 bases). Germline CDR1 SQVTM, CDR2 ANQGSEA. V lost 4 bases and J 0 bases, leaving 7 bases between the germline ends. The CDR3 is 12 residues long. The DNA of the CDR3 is TGCAGCGTTGGAGCGGACTCCTACGAGCAGTACTTC. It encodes CSVGADSYEQYF.

The CDR3 region is CAWEPRDRGRKGPEAFF. In DNA, the CDR3 is TGTGCCTGGGAGCCCCGGGACAGGGGGCGCAAAGGGCCTGAAGCTTTCTTT. The gene calls are TRBV30 and TRBJ1-1; 12 positions agree with TRBD1. This CDR3 has 17 amino acids. Germline CDR1 GTSNPN, CDR2 SVGIG (reference sequence). V lost 5 bases and J lost 6; bases outside the gene matches: 16.

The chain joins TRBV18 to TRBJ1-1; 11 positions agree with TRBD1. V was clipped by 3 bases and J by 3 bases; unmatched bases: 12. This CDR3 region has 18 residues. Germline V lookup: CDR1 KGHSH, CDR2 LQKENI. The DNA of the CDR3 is TGTGCCAGCTCACCTCTTCGGACAGGGGGCTACAGGGACACTGAAGCTTTCTTT. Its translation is CASSPLRTGGYRDTEAFF.

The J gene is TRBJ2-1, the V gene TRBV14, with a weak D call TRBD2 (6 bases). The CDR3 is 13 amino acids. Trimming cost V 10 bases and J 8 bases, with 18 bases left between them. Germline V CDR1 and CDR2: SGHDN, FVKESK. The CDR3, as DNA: TGTGCCACCGCGGGGAGTCATTTCCATGAGCAGTTCTTC. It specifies CATAGSHFHEQFF. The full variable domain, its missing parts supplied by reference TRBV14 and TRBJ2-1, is EAGVTQFPSHSVIEKGQTVTLRCDPISGHDNLYWYRRVMGKEIKFLLHFVKESKQDESGMPNNRFLAERTGGTYSTLKVQPAELEDSGVYFCATAGSHFHEQFFGPGTRLTVL.

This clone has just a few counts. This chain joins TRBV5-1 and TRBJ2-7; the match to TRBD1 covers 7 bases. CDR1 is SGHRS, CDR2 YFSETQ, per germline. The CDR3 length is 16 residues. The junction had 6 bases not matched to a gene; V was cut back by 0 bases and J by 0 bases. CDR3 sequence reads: CASSLGTGTLSYEQYF. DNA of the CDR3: TGCGCCAGCAGCTTGGGGACAGGCACCCTCTCCTACGAGCAGTACTTC.

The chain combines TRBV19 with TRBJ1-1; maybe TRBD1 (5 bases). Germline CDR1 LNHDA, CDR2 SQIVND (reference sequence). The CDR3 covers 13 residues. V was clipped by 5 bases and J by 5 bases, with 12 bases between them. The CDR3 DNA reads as TGTGCCAGTAGTGGGAGGGGAGGAACTGAAGCTTTCTTT. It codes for CASSGRGGTEAFF.

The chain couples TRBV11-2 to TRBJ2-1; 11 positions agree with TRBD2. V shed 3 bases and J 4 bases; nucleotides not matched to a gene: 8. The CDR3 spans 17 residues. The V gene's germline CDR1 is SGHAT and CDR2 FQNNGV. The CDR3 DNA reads TGTGCCAGCAGCTTGAAACTAGCGGGAGCAAAATACAATGAGCAGTTCTTC. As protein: CASSLKLAGAKYNEQFF.

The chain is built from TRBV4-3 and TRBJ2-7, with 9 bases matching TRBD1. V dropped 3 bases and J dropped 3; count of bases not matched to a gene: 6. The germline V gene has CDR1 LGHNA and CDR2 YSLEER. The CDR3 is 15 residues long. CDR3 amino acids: CASSQRTGVIYEQYF. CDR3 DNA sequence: TGCGCCAGCAGCCAGAGGACAGGGGTCATCTACGAGCAGTACTTC.

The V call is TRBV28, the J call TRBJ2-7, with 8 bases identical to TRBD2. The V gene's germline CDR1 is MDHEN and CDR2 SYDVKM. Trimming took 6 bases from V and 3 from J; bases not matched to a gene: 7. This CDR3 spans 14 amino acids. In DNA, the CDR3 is TGTGCCAGCAGCCCCGGGACTAGTGGCTACGAGCAGTACTTC. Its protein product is CASSPGTSGYEQYF.

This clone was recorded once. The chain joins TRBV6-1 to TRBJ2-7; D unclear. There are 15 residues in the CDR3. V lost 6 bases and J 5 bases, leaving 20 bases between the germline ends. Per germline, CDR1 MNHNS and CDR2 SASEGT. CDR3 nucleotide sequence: TGTGCCAGCAGCGCCAGGTGGGATGGCGCCCACGAGCAGTACTTC. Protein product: CASSARWDGAHEQYF.

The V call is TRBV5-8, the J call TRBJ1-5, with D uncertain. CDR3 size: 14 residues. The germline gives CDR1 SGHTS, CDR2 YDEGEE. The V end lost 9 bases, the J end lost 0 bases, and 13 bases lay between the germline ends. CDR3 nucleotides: TGTGCCACCACGGAGACCTATAGCAATCAGCCCCAGCATTTT. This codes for CATTETYSNQPQHF.

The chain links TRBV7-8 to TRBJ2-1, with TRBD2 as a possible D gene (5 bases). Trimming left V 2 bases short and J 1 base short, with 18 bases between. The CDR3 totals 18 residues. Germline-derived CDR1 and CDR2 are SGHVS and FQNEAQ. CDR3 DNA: TGTGCCAGCAGCTTACGGCTCTTTAGCGATACTTCCTACAATGAGCAGTTCTTC. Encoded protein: CASSLRLFSDTSYNEQFF.

In nucleotides, the CDR3 is TGTGCCAGCAACCACCTCCGGGGACTAGCGGGAGGGCCGAACACAGATACGCAGTATTTT. This gives the protein CASNHLRGLAGGPNTDTQYF. The chain combines TRBV27 with TRBJ2-3; 16 nucleotides line up with TRBD2. V trimming: 7 bases; J trimming: 2 bases; junction bases outside the gene matches: 15. The CDR3 sequence is 20 residues long. The germline V gene has CDR1 MNHEY and CDR2 SMNVEV (reference sequence).

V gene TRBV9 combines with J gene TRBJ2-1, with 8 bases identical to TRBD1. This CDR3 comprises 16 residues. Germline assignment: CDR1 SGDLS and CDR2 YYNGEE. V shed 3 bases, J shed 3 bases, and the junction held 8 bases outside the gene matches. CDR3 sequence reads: CASSGTGTGYYNEQFF. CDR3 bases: TGTGCCAGCAGCGGAACCGGGACAGGATACTACAATGAGCAGTTCTTC.

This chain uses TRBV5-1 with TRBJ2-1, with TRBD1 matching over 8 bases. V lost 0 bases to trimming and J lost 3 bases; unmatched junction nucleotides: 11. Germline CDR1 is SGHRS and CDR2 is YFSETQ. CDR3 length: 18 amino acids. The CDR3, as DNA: TGCGCCAGCAGCTTGGGGCCCCGGGACAGGAAAATCTACAATGAGCAGTTCTTC. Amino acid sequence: CASSLGPRDRKIYNEQFF.

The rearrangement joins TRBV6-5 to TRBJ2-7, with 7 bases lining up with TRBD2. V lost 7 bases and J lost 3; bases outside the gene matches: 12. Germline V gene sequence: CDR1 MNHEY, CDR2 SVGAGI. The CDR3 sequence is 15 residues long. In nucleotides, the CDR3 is TGTGCCAGCACCCCCAGTTGGCTAGCGGACTACGAGCAGTACTTC. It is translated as CASTPSWLADYEQYF.

CDR3 in DNA: TGCGCCAGCAGCCAAGATCGGTACCCGACGTACGAGCAGTACTTC. It encodes CASSQDRYPTYEQYF. The chain couples TRBV4-3 to TRBJ2-7; D call uncertain. Trimming removed 0 bases at V and 4 bases at J, with 13 bases between. CDR3 length equals 15 residues. Germline-derived CDR1 and CDR2 are LGHNA and YSLEER.

CDR3 in amino acids: CASSPRQGAPWDEQFF. The CDR3 coding sequence is TGTGCCAGTAGTCCGAGACAGGGGGCGCCTTGGGATGAGCAGTTCTTC. This chain connects TRBV19 to TRBJ2-1; 10 nucleotides agree with TRBD1. The J segment lost 8 bases and the V segment lost 5 bases, leaving 12 bases of the junction unmatched. The CDR3 consists of 16 residues. Germline V gene sequence: CDR1 LNHDA, CDR2 SQIVND (reference sequence).

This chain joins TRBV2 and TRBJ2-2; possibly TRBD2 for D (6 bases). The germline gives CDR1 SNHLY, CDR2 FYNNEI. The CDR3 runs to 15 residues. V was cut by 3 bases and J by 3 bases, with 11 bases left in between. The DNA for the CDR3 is TGTGCCAGCAGTGAGGCTAGCGCAGACACCGGGGAGCTGTTTTTT. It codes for CASSEASADTGELFF. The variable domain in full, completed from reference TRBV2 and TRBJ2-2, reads EPEVTQTPSHQVTQMGQEVILRCVPISNHLYFYWYRQILGQKVEFLVSFYNNEISEKSEIFDDQFSVERPDGSNFTLKIRSTKLEDSAMYFCASSEASADTGELFFGEGSRLTVL.

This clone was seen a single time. For the CDR3, the DNA is TGTGCCAGCAGCAACTACCCCAGGACCCAAGAGACCCAGTACTTC. It encodes CASSNYPRTQETQYF. This chain uses TRBV7-9 with TRBJ2-5, with unresolved D. V lost 5 bases and J lost 1, with 14 bases in between. In germline, CDR1 is SEHNR, CDR2 FQNEAQ (reference sequence). The CDR3 loop spans 15 amino acids.

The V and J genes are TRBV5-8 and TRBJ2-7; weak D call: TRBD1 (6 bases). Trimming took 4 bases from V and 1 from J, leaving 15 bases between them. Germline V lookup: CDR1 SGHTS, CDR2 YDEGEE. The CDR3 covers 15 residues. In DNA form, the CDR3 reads TGTGCCAGCAGCCCTGGGTGGGGGCGATCCTACGAGCAGTACTTC. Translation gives CASSPGWGRSYEQYF.

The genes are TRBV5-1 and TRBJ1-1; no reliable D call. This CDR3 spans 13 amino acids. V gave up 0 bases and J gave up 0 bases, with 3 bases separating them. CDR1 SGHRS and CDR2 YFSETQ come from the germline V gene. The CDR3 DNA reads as TGCGCCAGCAGCTTGGACCTGAACACTGAAGCTTTCTTT. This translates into CASSLDLNTEAFF.

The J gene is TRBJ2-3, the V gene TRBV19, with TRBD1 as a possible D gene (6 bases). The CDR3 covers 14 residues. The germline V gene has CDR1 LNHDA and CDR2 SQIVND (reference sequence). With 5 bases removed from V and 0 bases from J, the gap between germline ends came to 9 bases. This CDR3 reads CASSPTGSTDTQYF. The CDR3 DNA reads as TGTGCCAGTAGTCCGACAGGTAGCACAGATACGCAGTATTTT.

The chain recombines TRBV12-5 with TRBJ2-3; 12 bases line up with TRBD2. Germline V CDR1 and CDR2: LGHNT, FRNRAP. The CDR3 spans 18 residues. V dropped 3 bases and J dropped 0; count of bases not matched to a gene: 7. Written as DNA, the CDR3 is TGTGCTAGTGGTTTCCTAGCGGGAGGGGATGGGAGCACAGATACGCAGTATTTT. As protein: CASGFLAGGDGSTDTQYF.

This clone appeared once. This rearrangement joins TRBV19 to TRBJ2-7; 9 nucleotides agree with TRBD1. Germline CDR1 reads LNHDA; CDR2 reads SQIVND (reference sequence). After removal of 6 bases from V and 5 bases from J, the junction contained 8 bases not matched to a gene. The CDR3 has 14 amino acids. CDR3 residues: CASSPGQGFDEQYF. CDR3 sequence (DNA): TGTGCCAGTAGCCCGGGACAGGGTTTTGACGAGCAGTACTTC. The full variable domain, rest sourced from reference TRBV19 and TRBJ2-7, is DGGITQSPKYLFRKEGQNVTLSCEQNLNHDAMYWYRQDPGQGLRLIYYSQIVNDFQKGDIAEGYSVSREKKESFPLTVTSAQKNPTAFYLCASSPGQGFDEQYFGPGTRLTVT.

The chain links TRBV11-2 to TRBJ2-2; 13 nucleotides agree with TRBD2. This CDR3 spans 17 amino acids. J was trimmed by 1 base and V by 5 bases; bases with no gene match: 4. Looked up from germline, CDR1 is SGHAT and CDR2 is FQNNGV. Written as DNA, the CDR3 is TGTGCCAGCAGCCTCAGGACTAGCGGGAGGAACACCGGGGAGCTGTTTTTT. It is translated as CASSLRTSGRNTGELFF.

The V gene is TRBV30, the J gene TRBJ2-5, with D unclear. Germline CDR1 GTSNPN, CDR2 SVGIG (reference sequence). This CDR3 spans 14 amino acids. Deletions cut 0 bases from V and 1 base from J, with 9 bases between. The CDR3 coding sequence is TGTGCCTGGAGTGTCCCAGTCGTCCAAGAGACCCAGTACTTC. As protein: CAWSVPVVQETQYF.

The CDR3 bases are TGTGCCATCAGTGAGTCTTTTGCCAGCGCGGGGGGGGAGCAGTACTTC. Protein: CAISESFASAGGEQYF. The J gene is TRBJ2-7, the V gene TRBV10-3; 9 positions agree with TRBD2. Germline-derived CDR1 and CDR2 are ENHRY and SYGVKD. The trim removed 0 bases at V and 7 bases at J, leaving 10 bases unmatched. This CDR3 contains 16 residues.